The 26 T cell receptor beta chains reported below all come from one sample, sequenced in a study of CD8+CD57+ T cells in acquired aplastic anemia. Sequenced patients had shown CD8+CD57+ cell expansion by flow cytometry. The TCR beta profiling, which covered VDJ combination and CDR3 sequence, was carried out using genomic DNA as the template. TCRdb recomputed calls from the reads with MiXCR, one row per CDR3 protein. This table holds around 430,000 distinct CDR3 sequences, under 40% found once. The sequenced material came from sorted CD4+, CD8+, or CD8+CD57+ T cells (not recorded which) from PBMCs. The receptors here all came from a human donor with aplastic anemia.

Concerning this clonotype itself: A much larger clone sits a single nucleotide away, making a read error possible. The rearrangement links TRBV7-2 to TRBJ2-7; D tentatively fits TRBD1 or TRBD2 (5 bases each). The length of the CDR3 is 13 residues. Germline V gives CDR1 SGHTA, CDR2 FQGNSA. The chain's CDR3 is CVSSFGTSYEQYF. CDR3 nucleotides: TGTGTCAGCAGCTTCGGGACCTCCTACGAGCAGTACTTC.

In nucleotides, the CDR3 is TGTGCCAGCAGTCCACTTAGGAATGAGCAGTTCTTC. It yields the protein CASSPLRNEQFF. V and J are TRBV12-3 or TRBV12-4 and TRBJ2-1; D unresolved. The CDR3 length is 12 residues. Trimming pared 5 bases from V and 7 bases from J, leaving 9 bases between.

This clonotype was detected many times. This chain links TRBV5-1 with TRBJ1-6, with TRBD1 matching over 9 bases. The CDR3 has 14 amino acids. CDR1 SGHRS and CDR2 YFSETQ come from the germline V gene. The V segment lost 4 bases and the J segment 10 bases; nucleotides outside the gene matches: 6. CDR3 loop: CASSHTGGGSPLHF. The CDR3 bases are TGCGCCAGCAGCCATACAGGGGGCGGGTCACCCCTCCACTTT.

CDR3 residues: CASSLAAGETQYF. The CDR3 DNA is TGTGCCAGCAGCTTAGCGGCTGGTGAGACCCAGTACTTC. The chain carries TRBV7-2 and TRBJ2-5, with D unclear. This CDR3 is 13 amino acids long. Trimming took 0 bases from V and 5 from J, leaving 7 bases between them. Germline V gene sequence: CDR1 SGHTA, CDR2 FQGNSA.

On this clonotype: Because it lacks the conserved phenylalanine or tryptophan at the end, this CDR3 is likely a read error. This chain uses TRBV20-1 with TRBJ2-1; 8 bases line up with TRBD2. The germline V gene encodes CDR1 DFQATT and CDR2 SNEGSKA (reference sequence). The CDR3 runs to 14 residues. Trimming cost V 6 bases and J 8 bases; bases outside gene matches: 12. The CDR3, as DNA: TGCAGTGCCCCTGGGGGCGGGGGGCTGGATGAGCAGTTCGTC. Translated, it gives CSAPGGGGLDEQFV.

This clonotype has just a few counts. The V call is TRBV2, the J call TRBJ1-6, with D tentatively TRBD1 (6 bases). Trimming stripped 8 bases from V and 7 bases from J, with 18 bases between. This CDR3 comprises 15 residues. From germline, CDR1 is SNHLY and CDR2 FYNNEI. The CDR3 region has the DNA TGTGCCAGCGAACATAAAGCCAGGGGAAATTCACCCCTCCACTTT. The encoded protein is CASEHKARGNSPLHF.

This clonotype showed up many times. The chain couples TRBV9 to TRBJ2-1, with 10 nucleotides matching TRBD2. CDR1 and CDR2 from the germline V gene are SGDLS and YYNGEE. The CDR3 has 14 amino acids. V shed 1 base and J 5 bases; nucleotides not matched to a gene: 0. The CDR3 DNA reads as TGTGCCAGCAGCGTAACTAGCGGGAACAATGAGCAGTTCTTC. Translated, it gives CASSVTSGNNEQFF. The whole variable domain, filled in from reference TRBV9 and TRBJ2-1, reads DSGVTQTPKHLITATGQRVTLRCSPRSGDLSVYWYQQSLDQGLQFLIQYYNGEERAKGNILERFSAQQFPDLHSELNLSSLELGDSALYFCASSVTSGNNEQFFGPGTRLTVL.

This sequence joins TRBV6-1 and TRBJ1-4, with a possible D match to TRBD1 (5 bases). The V and J ends lost 3 bases and 15 bases respectively, with 20 bases between them. From germline, CDR1 is MNHNS and CDR2 SASEGT. This CDR3 has 14 residues. CDR3 in amino acids: CASSDGGGLSLVFF. Here the CDR3 DNA reads TGTGCCAGCAGTGACGGGGGAGGATTAAGTTTGGTGTTTTTT.

The chain links TRBV2 to TRBJ2-3; 8 bases agree with TRBD1. Germline trimming cut 6 bases from V and 4 bases from J; bases unmatched to any gene: 15. Germline V CDR1 and CDR2: SNHLY, FYNNEI. The CDR3 spans 17 residues. DNA of the CDR3: TGTGCCAGCAGCCAAGATTCCGGACAGGGCCTAGCAGATACGCAGTATTTT. It is translated as CASSQDSGQGLADTQYF.

This clonotype was seen repeatedly, ten times or more. The V call is TRBV7-9, the J call TRBJ1-3; D unclear. V dropped 8 bases and J dropped 0 bases, with 14 bases sitting between them. In germline, CDR1 is SEHNR, CDR2 FQNEAQ (reference sequence). This CDR3 is built from 15 residues. CDR3 in amino acids: CASQLGMSSGNTIYF. In DNA, the CDR3 is TGTGCCAGCCAATTAGGGATGAGCTCTGGAAACACCATATATTTT.

This chain uses TRBV19 with TRBJ2-7; D perhaps matches TRBD1 (6 bases). The V end was cut by 5 bases, the J end by 4 bases, with 15 bases between. The CDR3 has 14 amino acids. Germline assignment: CDR1 LNHDA and CDR2 SQIVND (reference sequence). CDR3 DNA sequence: TGTGCCAGTAGTTTGAGAGGGACACAGTACGAGCAGTACTTC. Amino acids: CASSLRGTQYEQYF. Together with reference TRBV19 and TRBJ2-7, the CDR3 gives the full variable domain: DGGITQSPKYLFRKEGQNVTLSCEQNLNHDAMYWYRQDPGQGLRLIYYSQIVNDFQKGDIAEGYSVSREKKESFPLTVTSAQKNPTAFYLCASSLRGTQYEQYFGPGTRLTVT.

This clonotype has at least ten counts. The chain uses TRBV2 and TRBJ1-4; 7 positions agree with TRBD1. The CDR3 is 15 residues long. The trim removed 5 bases at V and 6 bases at J, leaving 9 bases unmatched. In germline, CDR1 is SNHLY, CDR2 FYNNEI. The CDR3 here is CASSWEGTEDEKLFF. In DNA, the CDR3 is TGTGCCAGCAGTTGGGAAGGGACAGAGGATGAAAAACTGTTTTTT.

J is TRBJ2-5 and V is TRBV20-1, with 7 bases fitting TRBD1. The CDR3 is made up of 14 amino acids. The J segment lost 1 base and the V segment lost 6 bases, leaving 8 bases of the junction unmatched. Looked up from germline, CDR1 is DFQATT and CDR2 is SNEGSKA (reference sequence). This CDR3 is CSATLQGSQETQYF. CDR3 DNA sequence: TGCAGTGCCACGTTACAGGGGTCCCAAGAGACCCAGTACTTC.

The CDR3 nucleotides read TGCAGCGTCCGGGACAGGGGGCTATCCTATAATTCACCCCTCCACTTT. It codes for CSVRDRGLSYNSPLHF. This chain links TRBV29-1 with TRBJ1-6, with 12 bases matching TRBD1. CDR3 length equals 16 residues. The germline V gene encodes CDR1 SQVTM and CDR2 ANQGSEA. V gave up 6 bases and J gave up 1 base; unmatched junction bases: 4. Variable domain in full (rest from reference TRBV29-1 and TRBJ1-6): SAVISQKPSRDICQRGTSLTIQCQVDSQVTMMFWYRQQPGQSLTLIATANQGSEATYESGFVIDKFPISRPNLTFSTLTVSNMSPEDSSIYLCSVRDRGLSYNSPLHFGNGTRLTVT.

The gene calls are TRBV7-9 and TRBJ1-2; 7 bases match TRBD1. V dropped 5 bases and J dropped 7; count of bases not matched to a gene: 7. This CDR3 region has 13 residues. CDR1 is SEHNR, CDR2 FQNEAQ, per germline (reference sequence). The CDR3 DNA follows: TGTGCCAGCAGCACTACGACAGGGTCTGGCTACACCTTC. This gives the protein CASSTTTGSGYTF.

The CDR3 DNA is TGTGCCACCAGCAGACCTCGACAGGGGGCCACCTACGAGCAGTACTTC. Its protein is CATSRPRQGATYEQYF. The chain combines TRBV15 with TRBJ2-7; TRBD1 aligns across 10 bases. V trimming: 2 bases; J trimming: 2 bases; junction bases outside the gene matches: 6. The germline gives CDR1 LNHNV, CDR2 YYDKDF (reference sequence). The length of the CDR3 is 16 residues.

Of note for this clonotype: A clone one base away is much larger, so this may be a read error. The chain combines TRBV9 with TRBJ1-2, with D perhaps matching TRBD1 (5 bases). The CDR3 extends over 14 amino acids. In germline, CDR1 is SGDLS, CDR2 YYNGEE. For the CDR3, the DNA is TGTGCCTGCAGCGGCACCAGAAGGGGTAGGGGCTACACCTTC. Its protein product is CACSGTRRGRGYTF.

The sample holds a few counts of this clonotype. V and J are TRBV6-6 and TRBJ2-1; possible D gene TRBD2, 6 bases. V lost 4 bases to trimming and J lost 2 bases, with 12 bases between them. Germline V lookup: CDR1 MNHNY, CDR2 SVGAGI (reference sequence). This CDR3 has 15 amino acids. Here the CDR3 reads CASSFWREPYNEQFF. CDR3 in DNA: TGTGCCAGCAGTTTTTGGCGGGAACCCTACAATGAGCAGTTCTTC.

This clonotype was counted ten times or more. The chain joins TRBV20-1 to TRBJ2-7; no clear D gene. The ends were cut back, 1 base at V and 3 bases at J, with 10 bases in the middle. This CDR3 contains 13 residues. Germline CDR1 DFQATT, CDR2 SNEGSKA (reference sequence). The CDR3 DNA reads as TGCAGTGCTAGAGGGCCTACCCACTACGAGCAGTACTTC. Its translation: CSARGPTHYEQYF.

This sequence joins TRBV19 and TRBJ1-5; a weak D match, TRBD1 (5 bases). The V and J ends lost 4 bases and 3 bases respectively, with 19 bases between them. Germline values: CDR1 LNHDA, CDR2 SQIVND (reference sequence). The CDR3 runs 17 residues. CDR3 coding DNA: TGTGCCAGTAGTAGCAATTCGAGGGGTGGCTACAATCAGCCCCAGCATTTT. This translates into CASSSNSRGGYNQPQHF. Variable domain in full (rest from reference TRBV19 and TRBJ1-5): DGGITQSPKYLFRKEGQNVTLSCEQNLNHDAMYWYRQDPGQGLRLIYYSQIVNDFQKGDIAEGYSVSREKKESFPLTVTSAQKNPTAFYLCASSSNSRGGYNQPQHFGDGTRLSIL.

This clonotype showed up many times. V and J are TRBV6-5 and TRBJ1-2; no firm D call. Trimming removed 0 bases from V and 6 bases from J, with 11 bases in between. The CDR3 extends over 14 amino acids. Germline-derived CDR1 and CDR2 are MNHEY and SVGAGI. For the CDR3, the DNA is TGTGCCAGCAGTTACTCACGGGAGCGAGATGGCTACACCTTC. Its protein is CASSYSRERDGYTF.

This clonotype occurred many times. The gene calls are TRBV25-1 and TRBJ1-2; tentative D call: TRBD1 (5 bases). The V end was cut by 7 bases, the J end by 7 bases, with 19 bases between. This CDR3 region has 14 residues. In germline, CDR1 is MGHDK, CDR2 SYGVNS. CDR3 region: CASTKSGGRGGYTF. CDR3 in DNA: TGTGCCAGCACTAAAAGCGGGGGGAGGGGTGGCTACACCTTC.

The V gene is TRBV20-1, the J gene TRBJ1-1; D perhaps matches TRBD1 (5 bases). The CDR3 contains 14 residues. The V gene lost 5 bases and the J gene lost 0 bases, with 13 bases spanning the gap. Looked up from germline, CDR1 is DFQATT and CDR2 is SNEGSKA (reference sequence). In DNA, the CDR3 is TGCAGTGCTGTACGGGGACTCATGAACACTGAAGCTTTCTTT. This translates into CSAVRGLMNTEAFF.

This clonotype was picked up a small number of times. The J gene is TRBJ2-3, the V gene TRBV11-1; the match to TRBD1 covers 9 bases. J was trimmed by 3 bases and V by 5 bases; bases with no gene match: 15. This CDR3 comprises 18 residues. CDR1 is SGHAT and CDR2 is FQDESV in the germline V gene (reference sequence). Here the CDR3 reads CASSKGTGGVPGTDTQYF. The DNA of the CDR3 is TGTGCCAGCAGCAAGGGCACAGGGGGCGTCCCCGGAACAGATACGCAGTATTTT.

The rearrangement links TRBV29-1 to TRBJ2-5; 12 positions agree with TRBD2. V shed 4 bases and J 5 bases; nucleotides not matched to a gene: 2. Germline V lookup: CDR1 SQVTM, CDR2 ANQGSEA. This CDR3 has 13 residues. This chain's CDR3 is CSVGTSGTETQYF. The CDR3 DNA sequence: TGCAGCGTTGGGACTAGCGGGACGGAGACCCAGTACTTC.

The chain recombines TRBV25-1 with TRBJ2-1; maybe TRBD2 (6 bases). The V and J ends lost 3 bases and 0 bases respectively, with 9 bases between them. This CDR3 spans 15 amino acids. Germline values: CDR1 MGHDK, CDR2 SYGVNS. CDR3 sequence reads: CASSENSGSYNEQFF. In DNA form, the CDR3 reads TGTGCCAGCAGTGAGAATAGCGGCTCCTACAATGAGCAGTTCTTC.